The 25 T cell receptor beta chains below all came from one sample that was sequenced in a study of blood T cell repertoires in COVID-19. Profiling relied on immunoSEQ multiplex PCR, and the TCRdb table lists in-frame clones only, not all of them. This table holds some 60,000 clones, 91% found once. The sequenced material came from peripheral blood. These receptors all stem from a man in his fifties or sixties with acute or convalescent COVID-19.

This rearrangement joins TRBV4-2 to TRBJ2-1; D is possibly TRBD2 (5 bases). Germline CDR1 is LGHNA and CDR2 is YNFKEQ. The CDR3 is 16 residues long. With 0 bases removed from V and 6 bases from J, the gap between germline ends came to 15 bases. The CDR3 coding sequence is TGTGCCAGCAGCCAAGATCGTAGTGGGAGCGCCAATGAGCAGTTCTTC. Protein sequence: CASSQDRSGSANEQFF.

V gene TRBV27 combines with J gene TRBJ2-7, with 8 positions matching TRBD1. With V trimmed by 2 bases and J by 3 bases, 12 bases remained unmatched. Germline V lookup: CDR1 MNHEY, CDR2 SMNVEV (reference sequence). The CDR3 covers 17 residues. Written as DNA, the CDR3 is TGTGCCAGCAGTTTAATCACCGGGACAGGTCCTTTCTACGAGCAGTACTTC. As protein: CASSLITGTGPFYEQYF.

The V call is TRBV6-1, the J call TRBJ1-2, with D maybe TRBD1 (5 bases). V dropped 1 base and J dropped 6 bases, with 9 bases sitting between them. Germline V gene lookup returns CDR1 MNHNS and CDR2 SASEGT. The CDR3 contains 13 residues. CDR3 protein: CASSEGQGHGYTF. The DNA for the CDR3 is TGTGCCAGCAGTGAAGGGCAGGGCCATGGCTACACCTTC.

This chain links TRBV19 with TRBJ1-5; 8 bases align to TRBD1. Per germline, CDR1 LNHDA and CDR2 SQIVND (reference sequence). This CDR3 has 15 amino acids. The junction had 6 bases not matched to a gene; V was cut back by 6 bases and J by 2 bases. The CDR3 sequence is CASSQGANGNQPQHF. The CDR3 DNA is TGTGCCAGTAGCCAGGGGGCGAATGGCAATCAGCCCCAGCATTTT.

This chain connects TRBV28 to TRBJ2-7, with 12 bases identical to TRBD2. The CDR3 spans 17 residues. The J segment lost 1 base and the V segment lost 5 bases, leaving 9 bases of the junction unmatched. The germline gives CDR1 MDHEN, CDR2 SYDVKM. The CDR3 is CASSLSSGRVLSYEQYF. As DNA, the CDR3 is TGTGCCAGCAGTCTTTCTAGCGGGAGGGTTTTATCCTACGAGCAGTACTTC.

The chain employs TRBV2 and TRBJ2-7; D may be TRBD1 (6 bases). V lost 10 bases and J lost 3, with 10 bases in between. The length of the CDR3 is 11 residues. Looked up from germline, CDR1 is SNHLY and CDR2 is FYNNEI. Here the CDR3 reads CAINRDYEQYF. The CDR3, as DNA: TGTGCCATAAACAGGGACTACGAGCAGTACTTC.

This chain uses TRBV30 with TRBJ2-1; 11 bases match TRBD2. This CDR3 region has 15 residues. J was trimmed by 8 bases and V by 0 bases; bases with no gene match: 6. Per the germline V gene, CDR1 is GTSNPN and CDR2 is SVGIG (reference sequence). CDR3 in amino acids: CAWSVGLAGGDEQFF. The CDR3 region has the DNA TGTGCCTGGAGTGTAGGCCTAGCGGGAGGAGATGAGCAGTTCTTC. The full variable domain, in which reference TRBV30 and TRBJ2-1 provide the parts outside the CDR3, is SQTIHQWPATLVQPVGSPLSLECTVEGTSNPNLYWYRQAAGRGLQLLFYSVGIGQISSEVPQNLSASRPQDRQFILSSKKLLLSDSGFYLCAWSVGLAGGDEQFFGPGTRLTVL.

Written as DNA, the CDR3 is TGTGCCATCAGTGGGTGGGACAGGGGCGCTGGAGGCTACACCTTC. Encoded protein: CAISGWDRGAGGYTF. V is TRBV10-3 and J is TRBJ1-2; 10 bases line up with TRBD1. The CDR3 extends over 15 amino acids. Germline loops: CDR1 ENHRY, CDR2 SYGVKD. The trim removed 4 bases at V and 8 bases at J, leaving 10 bases unmatched.

The chain carries TRBV28 and TRBJ1-2; TRBD1 matches 9 bases. Germline-derived CDR1 and CDR2 are MDHEN and SYDVKM. This CDR3 contains 14 residues. J was trimmed by 6 bases and V by 9 bases; bases with no gene match: 11. The CDR3: CASSTIGTGNGYTF. The CDR3 nucleotides are TGTGCCAGTTCTACAATTGGGACAGGGAATGGCTACACCTTC.

This clone showed up just once. V is TRBV2 and J is TRBJ1-2, with D maybe TRBD1 (5 bases). V was shortened by 7 bases and J by 0 bases, with 15 bases between the two germline ends. The CDR3 consists of 15 residues. Germline V lookup: CDR1 SNHLY, CDR2 FYNNEI. CDR3 amino acids: CASTGGTSANYGYTF. The CDR3 DNA reads TGTGCCAGCACGGGGGGGACCTCAGCTAACTATGGCTACACCTTC.

The CDR3 loop is CASSPSPGLPFTSTDTQYF. CDR3 DNA: TGTGCCAGCAGTCCCTCCCCCGGACTTCCTTTTACTAGCACAGATACGCAGTATTTT. The rearrangement joins TRBV7-9 to TRBJ2-3; D is perhaps TRBD2 (5 bases). V was pared by 6 bases and J by 0 bases, with 25 bases between. The CDR3 contains 19 residues. The germline V gene has CDR1 SEHNR and CDR2 FQNEAQ (reference sequence).

The chain couples TRBV7-9 to TRBJ2-7; 10 bases are a match to TRBD1. Germline CDR1 is SEHNR and CDR2 is FQNEAQ (reference sequence). V gave up 5 bases and J gave up 3 bases; unmatched junction bases: 4. The CDR3 consists of 14 residues. The CDR3 here is CASSPGTGDYEQYF. CDR3 in DNA: TGTGCCAGCAGCCCAGGGACAGGGGACTACGAGCAGTACTTC.

CDR3 bases: TGTGCCATCAGCCTAACGGGGTCGGAGACTGAAGCTTTCTTT. Its protein product is CAISLTGSETEAFF. V is TRBV10-3 and J is TRBJ1-1; D gene ambiguous. Trimming shortened V by 6 bases and J by 5 bases, and 16 bases separated the two germline ends. Per the germline V gene, CDR1 is ENHRY and CDR2 is SYGVKD. This CDR3 is 14 amino acids long.

Comment on this clone: This sample includes further DNA sequences coding for the same CDR3. V gene TRBV5-5 combines with J gene TRBJ2-7, with 11 bases that match TRBD2. The CDR3 runs to 16 residues. Looked up from germline, CDR1 is SGHKS and CDR2 is YYEKEE (reference sequence). V was clipped by 4 bases and J by 0 bases; unmatched bases: 6. In nucleotides, the CDR3 is TGTGCCAGCAGCCCCAGACTAGCGGGAAGCTCCTACGAGCAGTACTTC. Protein: CASSPRLAGSSYEQYF.

The V call is TRBV5-1, the J call TRBJ1-1; D is uncertain. Trimming stripped 1 base from V and 1 base from J, with 11 bases between. The CDR3 loop spans 15 amino acids. Germline V gene lookup returns CDR1 SGHRS and CDR2 YFSETQ. The DNA of the CDR3 is TGCGCCAGCAGCTTGTACCGGGTTGCGAACACTGAAGCTTTCTTT. Translating gives CASSLYRVANTEAFF.

The genes are TRBV5-1 and TRBJ2-1; the match to TRBD1 covers 8 bases. V lost 4 bases, J lost 2 bases, and 5 bases stayed unmatched. The CDR3 length is 15 residues. Per the germline V gene, CDR1 is SGHRS and CDR2 is YFSETQ. CDR3 sequence: CASSDRGNTYNEQFF. CDR3 bases: TGCGCCAGCAGCGACAGGGGAAACACCTACAATGAGCAGTTCTTC.

The V gene is TRBV19, the J gene TRBJ2-7; 7 bases fit TRBD1. Germline V gene sequence: CDR1 LNHDA, CDR2 SQIVND (reference sequence). This CDR3 has 16 residues. The V gene end was trimmed by 5 bases and the J gene end by 0 bases; junction bases not matched to a gene: 10. CDR3 in amino acids: CASSEGAVGSSYEQYF. In DNA, the CDR3 is TGTGCCAGTAGTGAGGGGGCTGTCGGTAGCTCCTACGAGCAGTACTTC.

The V call is TRBV4-1, the J call TRBJ2-3, with 9 bases matching TRBD1. The CDR3 is 17 amino acids. J was trimmed by 0 bases and V by 0 bases; bases with no gene match: 4. The germline V gene has CDR1 MGHRA and CDR2 YSYEKL. For the CDR3, the DNA is TGCGCCAGCAGCCAAGAGTGGGGACAGGGAAGCACAGATACGCAGTATTTT. Translating it yields CASSQEWGQGSTDTQYF.

The V gene is TRBV6-5, the J gene TRBJ1-6; D unresolved. Per the germline V gene, CDR1 is MNHEY and CDR2 is SVGAGI. Trimming left V 0 bases short and J 9 bases short, with 12 bases between. This CDR3 comprises 15 residues. CDR3 protein: CASSYSGSEGSPLHF. DNA for the CDR3: TGTGCCAGCAGTTACTCGGGATCGGAGGGTTCACCCCTCCACTTT.

This chain's CDR3 is CASSATGGSSGNTIYF. The CDR3 DNA reads TGCGCCAGCAGCGCCACAGGGGGTTCGTCCGGAAACACCATATATTTT. The chain couples TRBV4-1 to TRBJ1-3, with 8 bases that match TRBD1. The V segment lost 5 bases and the J segment 4 bases; nucleotides outside the gene matches: 10. Germline-derived CDR1 and CDR2 are MGHRA and YSYEKL. This CDR3 is built from 16 residues.

The count of this clone is one. The genes are TRBV11-2 and TRBJ1-1; 7 bases fit TRBD1. V shed 3 bases and J 7 bases; nucleotides not matched to a gene: 5. Per the germline V gene, CDR1 is SGHAT and CDR2 is FQNNGV. The CDR3 loop spans 13 amino acids. The CDR3 spells CASSFGTELEAFF. The DNA for the CDR3 is TGTGCCAGCAGCTTCGGGACAGAGCTTGAAGCTTTCTTT.

This clone was counted once. The chain has TRBV27 and TRBJ2-7, with TRBD2 matching over 8 bases. Germline V gene lookup returns CDR1 MNHEY and CDR2 SMNVEV (reference sequence). The J segment lost 4 bases and the V segment lost 5 bases, leaving 13 bases of the junction unmatched. The CDR3 covers 16 residues. CDR3 sequence (DNA): TGTGCCAGCAGTCCGAACTCTATAGCGGGAAGATACGAGCAGTACTTC. This sequence encodes CASSPNSIAGRYEQYF.

This clone was observed a few times. The rearrangement joins TRBV19 to TRBJ2-7; 13 nucleotides match TRBD2. The V gene end was trimmed by 2 bases and the J gene end by 8 bases; junction bases not matched to a gene: 3. Looked up from germline, CDR1 is LNHDA and CDR2 is SQIVND (reference sequence). The CDR3 spans 14 residues. As DNA, the CDR3 is TGTGCCAGTAGTATATCACTAGCGGGAGGGCAGCAGTACTTC. Residues: CASSISLAGGQQYF.

CDR3 coding DNA: TGTGCCAGCAGTTCCGGACTAGCGGAAGCCAAAAACATTCAGTACTTC. Residues: CASSSGLAEAKNIQYF. The genes are TRBV6-2 or TRBV6-3 and TRBJ2-4, with 10 bases matching TRBD2. This CDR3 has 16 residues. V was clipped by 4 bases and J by 0 bases; unmatched bases: 3. Germline CDR1 is MNHEY and CDR2 is SVGEGT.

There are a few counts of this clone. The genes are TRBV4-1 and TRBJ2-7; 8 nucleotides align to TRBD2. Germline CDR1 is MGHRA and CDR2 is YSYEKL. Germline trimming cut 0 bases from V and 2 bases from J; bases unmatched to any gene: 6. The CDR3 is 16 residues long. The CDR3 nucleotides read TGCGCCAGCAGCCAAGATGTAGCGGGGACCACCTACGAGCAGTACTTC. It encodes CASSQDVAGTTYEQYF.